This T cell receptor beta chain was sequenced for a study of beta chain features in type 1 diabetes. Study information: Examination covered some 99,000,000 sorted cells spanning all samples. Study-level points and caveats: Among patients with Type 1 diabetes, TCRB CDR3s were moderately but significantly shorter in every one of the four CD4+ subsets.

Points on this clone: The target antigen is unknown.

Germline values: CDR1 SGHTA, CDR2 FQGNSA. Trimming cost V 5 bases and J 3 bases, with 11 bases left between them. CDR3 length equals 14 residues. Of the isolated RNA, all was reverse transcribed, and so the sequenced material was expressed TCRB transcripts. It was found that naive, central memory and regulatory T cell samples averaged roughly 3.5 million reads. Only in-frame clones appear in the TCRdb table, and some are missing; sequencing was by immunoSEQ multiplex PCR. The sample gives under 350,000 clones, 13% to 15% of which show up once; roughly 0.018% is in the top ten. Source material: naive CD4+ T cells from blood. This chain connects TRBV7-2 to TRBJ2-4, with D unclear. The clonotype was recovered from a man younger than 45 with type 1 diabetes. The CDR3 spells CASSRSINKNIQYF. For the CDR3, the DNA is TGTGCCAGCAGCCGAAGCATAAACAAAAACATTCAGTACTTC.